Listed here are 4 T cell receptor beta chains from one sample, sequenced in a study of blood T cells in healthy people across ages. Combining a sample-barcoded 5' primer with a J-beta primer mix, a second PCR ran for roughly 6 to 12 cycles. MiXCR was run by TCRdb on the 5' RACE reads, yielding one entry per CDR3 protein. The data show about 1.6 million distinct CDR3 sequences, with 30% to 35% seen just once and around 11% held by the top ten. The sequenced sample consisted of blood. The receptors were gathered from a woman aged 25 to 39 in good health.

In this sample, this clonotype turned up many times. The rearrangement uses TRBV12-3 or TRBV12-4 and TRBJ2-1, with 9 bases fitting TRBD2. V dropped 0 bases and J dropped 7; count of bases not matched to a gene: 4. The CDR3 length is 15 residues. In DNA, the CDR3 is TGTGCCAGCAGTTTAGCGGCTAGCGGGATAAATGAGCAGTTCTTC. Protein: CASSLAASGINEQFF.

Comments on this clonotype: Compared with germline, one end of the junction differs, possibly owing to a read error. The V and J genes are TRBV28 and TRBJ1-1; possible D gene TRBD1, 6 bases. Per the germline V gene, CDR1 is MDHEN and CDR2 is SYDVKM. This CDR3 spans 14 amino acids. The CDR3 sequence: CVSSPWAGATEAFF. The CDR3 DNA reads TGTGTCAGCAGTCCGTGGGCGGGGGCCACTGAAGCTTTCTTT.

The DNA for the CDR3 is TGTGCCAGCAGCGCTTACAGGGGAATGAACACTGAAGCTTTCTTT. Translated, it gives CASSAYRGMNTEAFF. J is TRBJ1-1 and V is TRBV9, with 7 nucleotides matching TRBD1. The CDR3 consists of 15 residues. Trimming removed 3 bases from V and 0 bases from J; junction bases left unmatched: 5. Germline V lookup: CDR1 SGDLS, CDR2 YYNGEE.

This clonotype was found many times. The CDR3 spells CSVDTGRDIQYF. In DNA, the CDR3 is TGCAGCGTTGACACAGGGCGAGACATTCAGTACTTC. The rearrangement links TRBV29-1 to TRBJ2-4; D is perhaps TRBD1 (6 bases). CDR1 is SQVTM, CDR2 ANQGSEA, per germline. V dropped 3 bases and J dropped 8 bases, with 11 bases sitting between them. The CDR3 has 12 amino acids. Filled out from reference TRBV29-1 and TRBJ2-4, the complete variable domain reads SAVISQKPSRDICQRGTSLTIQCQVDSQVTMMFWYRQQPGQSLTLIATANQGSEATYESGFVIDKFPISRPNLTFSTLTVSNMSPEDSSIYLCSVDTGRDIQYFGAGTRLSVL.